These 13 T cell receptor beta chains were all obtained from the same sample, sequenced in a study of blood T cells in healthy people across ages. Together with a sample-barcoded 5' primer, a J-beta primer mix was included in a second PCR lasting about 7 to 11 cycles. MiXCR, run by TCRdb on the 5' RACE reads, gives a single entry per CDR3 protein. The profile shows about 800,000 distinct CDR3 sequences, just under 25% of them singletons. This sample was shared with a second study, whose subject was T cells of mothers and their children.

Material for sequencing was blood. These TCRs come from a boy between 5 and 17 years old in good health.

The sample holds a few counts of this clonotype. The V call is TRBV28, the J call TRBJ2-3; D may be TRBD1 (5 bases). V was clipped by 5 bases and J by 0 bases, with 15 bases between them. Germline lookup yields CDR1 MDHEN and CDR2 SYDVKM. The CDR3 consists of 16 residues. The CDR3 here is CASSHPNGASTDTQYF. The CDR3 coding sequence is TGTGCCAGCAGTCACCCTAATGGGGCTAGCACAGATACGCAGTATTTT.

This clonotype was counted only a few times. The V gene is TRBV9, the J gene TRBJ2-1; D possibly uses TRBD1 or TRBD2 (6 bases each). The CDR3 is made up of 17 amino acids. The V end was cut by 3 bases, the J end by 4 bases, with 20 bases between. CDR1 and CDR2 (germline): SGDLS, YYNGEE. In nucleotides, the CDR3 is TGTGCCAGCAGCGCTACAGGGTTTTCGGCGGGGTACAATGAGCAGTTCTTC. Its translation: CASSATGFSAGYNEQFF.

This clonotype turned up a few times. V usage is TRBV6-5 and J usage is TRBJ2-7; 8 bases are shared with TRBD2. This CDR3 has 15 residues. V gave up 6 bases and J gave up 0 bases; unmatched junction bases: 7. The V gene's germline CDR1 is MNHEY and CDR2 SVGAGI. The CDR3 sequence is CASRTSGAGSYEQYF. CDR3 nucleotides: TGTGCCAGCAGAACTAGCGGAGCCGGCTCCTACGAGCAGTACTTC.

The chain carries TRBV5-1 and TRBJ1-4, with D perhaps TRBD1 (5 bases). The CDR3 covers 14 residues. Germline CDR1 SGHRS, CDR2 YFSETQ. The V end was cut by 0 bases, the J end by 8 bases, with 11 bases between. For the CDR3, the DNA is TGCGCCAGCAGCTTGGACAGGACTGGAGAAAAACTGTTTTTT. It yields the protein CASSLDRTGEKLFF.

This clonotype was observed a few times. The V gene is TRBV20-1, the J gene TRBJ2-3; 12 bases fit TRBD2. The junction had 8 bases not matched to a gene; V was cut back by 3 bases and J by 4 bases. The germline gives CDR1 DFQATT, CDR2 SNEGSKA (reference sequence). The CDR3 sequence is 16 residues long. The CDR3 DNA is TGCAGTGCTAGCAGACTAGCGGGGGAACGCGCAGATACGCAGTATTTT. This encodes CSASRLAGERADTQYF.

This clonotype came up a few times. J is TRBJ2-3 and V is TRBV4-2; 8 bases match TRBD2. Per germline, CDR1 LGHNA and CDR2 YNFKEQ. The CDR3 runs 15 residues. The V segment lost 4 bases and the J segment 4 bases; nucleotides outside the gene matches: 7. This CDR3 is CASSRERELADTQYF. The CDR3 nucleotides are TGTGCCAGCAGCCGGGAGCGGGAGTTGGCAGATACGCAGTATTTT.

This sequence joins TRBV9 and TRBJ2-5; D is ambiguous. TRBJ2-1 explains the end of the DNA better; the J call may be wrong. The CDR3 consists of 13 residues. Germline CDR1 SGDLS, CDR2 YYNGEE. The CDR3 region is CASSGDSLDEQFF. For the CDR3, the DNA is TGTGCCAGCAGCGGTGACTCCCTTGACGAGCAGTTCTTC.

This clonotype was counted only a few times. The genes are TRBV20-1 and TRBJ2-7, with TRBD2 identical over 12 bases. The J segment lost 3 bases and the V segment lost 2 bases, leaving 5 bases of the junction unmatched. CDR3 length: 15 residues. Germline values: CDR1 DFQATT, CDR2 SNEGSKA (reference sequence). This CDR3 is CSARIGLAGIYEQYF. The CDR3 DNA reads TGCAGTGCTAGAATCGGACTAGCGGGGATCTACGAGCAGTACTTC.

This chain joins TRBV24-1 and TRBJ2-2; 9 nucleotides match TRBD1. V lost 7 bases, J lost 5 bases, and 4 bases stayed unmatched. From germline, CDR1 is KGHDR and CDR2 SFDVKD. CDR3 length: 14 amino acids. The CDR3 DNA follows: TGTGCCACCAGCCGGGACAGGGCTACCGGGGAGCTGTTTTTT. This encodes CATSRDRATGELFF.

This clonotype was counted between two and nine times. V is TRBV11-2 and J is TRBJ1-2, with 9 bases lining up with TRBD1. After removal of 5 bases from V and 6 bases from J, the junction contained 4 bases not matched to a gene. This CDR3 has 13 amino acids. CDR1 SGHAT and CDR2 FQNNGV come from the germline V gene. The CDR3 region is CASSRTGGDGYTF. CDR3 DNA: TGTGCCAGCAGCAGAACAGGGGGCGATGGCTACACCTTC. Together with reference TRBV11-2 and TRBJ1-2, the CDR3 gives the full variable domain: EAGVAQSPRYKIIEKRQSVAFWCNPISGHATLYWYQQILGQGPKLLIQFQNNGVVDDSQLPKDRFSAERLKGVDSTLKIQPAKLEDSAVYLCASSRTGGDGYTFGSGTRLTVV.

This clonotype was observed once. Here the CDR3 reads CASSIGRAQNQPQHF. CDR3 nucleotide sequence: TGTGCCAGTAGTATCGGCAGGGCACAGAATCAGCCCCAGCATTTT. V usage is TRBV19 and J usage is TRBJ1-5, with D possibly being TRBD1 (5 bases). The CDR3 consists of 15 residues. The V gene's germline CDR1 is LNHDA and CDR2 SQIVND (reference sequence). Trimming removed 3 bases from V and 4 bases from J, with 13 bases in between.

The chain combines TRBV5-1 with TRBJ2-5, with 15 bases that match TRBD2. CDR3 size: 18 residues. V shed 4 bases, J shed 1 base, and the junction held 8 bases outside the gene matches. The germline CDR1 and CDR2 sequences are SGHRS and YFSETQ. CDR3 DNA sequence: TGCGCCAGCAGCGCCCGGACTAGCGGGAGGGCCTCCCAAGAGACCCAGTACTTC. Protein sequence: CASSARTSGRASQETQYF.

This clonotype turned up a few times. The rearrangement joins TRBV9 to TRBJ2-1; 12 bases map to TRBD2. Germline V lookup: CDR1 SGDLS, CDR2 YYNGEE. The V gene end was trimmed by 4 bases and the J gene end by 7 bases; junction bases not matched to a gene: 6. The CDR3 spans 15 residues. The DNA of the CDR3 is TGTGCCAGCAGCCCTAGCGGGGGGGTTTTTAATGAGCAGTTCTTC. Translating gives CASSPSGGVFNEQFF.